Described below is a single T cell receptor (beta chain) sequence and its context. What it binds is unknown. Those donating, healthy Caucasian individuals from Russia, were aged roughly 6 to 95. This record comes from a study of blood T cells in healthy people across ages. Study-level background: In model experiments, template switching was able to capture about one barcoded beta molecule for every two T cells that were present.

Whole-study results and caveats: In long-lived donors, naive CD4+ cell counts and diversity exceeded those of aged donors. Expanded clonotype changes were possibly confounded by unknown donor CMV status.

A second about 7 to 12 cycle PCR used barcoded and J-beta primers. TCRdb independently ran MiXCR on the 5' RACE reads; one entry per CDR3 protein. The sample yields 650,000 to 1,000,000 distinct CDR3 sequences, about 37% seen once. CDR1 and CDR2 from the germline V gene are SGHDT and YYEEEE. CDR3 size: 12 residues. V was trimmed by 3 bases and J by 10 bases, leaving 13 bases between them. This chain connects TRBV5-6 to TRBJ1-1; D call uncertain. This clonotype originated in a man between 18 and 35 years old in good health. The sequencing input was blood. The CDR3 DNA reads as TGTGCCAGCAGCTACTTATCCGGGTCAGCTTTCTTT. It encodes CASSYLSGSAFF. Looking up the rest from reference TRBV5-6 and TRBJ1-1 gives the full variable domain: DAGVTQSPTHLIKTRGQQVTLRCSPKSGHDTVSWYQQALGQGPQFIFQYYEEEERQRGNFPDRFSGHQFPNYSSELNVNALLLGDSALYLCASSYLSGSAFFGQGTRLTVV.